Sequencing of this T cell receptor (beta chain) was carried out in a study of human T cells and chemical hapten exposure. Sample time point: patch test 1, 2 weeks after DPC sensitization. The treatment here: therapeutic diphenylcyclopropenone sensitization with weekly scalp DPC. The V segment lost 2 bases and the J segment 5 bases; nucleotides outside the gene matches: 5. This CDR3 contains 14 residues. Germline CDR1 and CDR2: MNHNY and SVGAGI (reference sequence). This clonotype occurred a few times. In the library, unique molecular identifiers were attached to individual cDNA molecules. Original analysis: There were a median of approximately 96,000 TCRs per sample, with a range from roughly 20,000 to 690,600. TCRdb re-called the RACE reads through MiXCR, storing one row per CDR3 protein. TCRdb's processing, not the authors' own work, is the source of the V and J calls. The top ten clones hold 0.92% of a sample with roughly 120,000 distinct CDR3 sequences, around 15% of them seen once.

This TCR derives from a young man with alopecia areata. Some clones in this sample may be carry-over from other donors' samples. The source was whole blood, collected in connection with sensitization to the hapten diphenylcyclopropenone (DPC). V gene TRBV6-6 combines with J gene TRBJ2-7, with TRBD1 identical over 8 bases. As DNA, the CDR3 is TGTGCCAGCAGTTACGATGGGACAGGCAACGAGCAGTACTTC. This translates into CASSYDGTGNEQYF.